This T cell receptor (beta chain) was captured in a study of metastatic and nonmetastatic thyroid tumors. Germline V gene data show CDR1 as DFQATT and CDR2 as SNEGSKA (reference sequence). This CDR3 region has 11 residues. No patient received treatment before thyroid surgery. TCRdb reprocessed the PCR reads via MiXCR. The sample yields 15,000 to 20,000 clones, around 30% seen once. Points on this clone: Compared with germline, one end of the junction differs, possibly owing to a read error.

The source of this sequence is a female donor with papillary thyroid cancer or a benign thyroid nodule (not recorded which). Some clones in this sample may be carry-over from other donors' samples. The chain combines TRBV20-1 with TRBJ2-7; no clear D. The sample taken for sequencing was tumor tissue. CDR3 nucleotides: TGCAGTGATAGAGATCCCTACGAGCAGTACTTC. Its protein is CSDRDPYEQYF.